Listed here are 6 T cell receptor beta chains from one sample, sequenced in a study of cytomegalovirus exposure and HLA in healthy donors. Both 60 Vbeta primers and 13 Jbeta primers went into the PCR. Produced via immunoSEQ multiplex PCR; TCRdb's table is partial and in-frame only. The sample includes approximately 87,000 clones, about 86% seen only once; the top ten take roughly 4%. Sequencing was carried out using PBMCs. The receptor source for this set is a woman aged 70-85 years in good health and CMV-seropositive.

The chain links TRBV5-8 to TRBJ2-1, with D tentatively TRBD1 (6 bases). The CDR3 is 14 residues long. Between the trimmed V and J ends, which lost 0 bases and 6 bases, there was a span of 10 bases. Germline V gives CDR1 SGHTS, CDR2 YDEGEE. Here the CDR3 DNA reads TGTGCCAGCAGCTTGGCCCTAGGGGGCAATGAGCAGTTCTTC. Protein: CASSLALGGNEQFF.

J is TRBJ1-2 and V is TRBV10-1; TRBD1 matches at 7 bases. Trimming removed 6 bases from V and 3 bases from J; junction bases left unmatched: 4. Germline-derived CDR1 and CDR2 are WNHNN and SYGVQD (reference sequence). The CDR3 loop spans 13 amino acids. CDR3 protein: CASSEGTDYGYTF. The CDR3 DNA follows: TGCGCCAGCAGCGAGGGGACAGACTATGGCTACACCTTC.

The chain carries TRBV30 and TRBJ1-1; D gene unclear. The CDR3 loop spans 12 amino acids. CDR1 and CDR2 (germline): GTSNPN, SVGIG (reference sequence). CDR3: CAGRRVGPEAFF. The DNA of the CDR3 is TGTGCTGGGAGGCGTGTTGGCCCTGAAGCTTTCTTT.

The genes are TRBV7-9 and TRBJ2-7, with a possible D match to TRBD2 (5 bases). The germline CDR1 and CDR2 sequences are SEHNR and FQNEAQ (reference sequence). There are 15 residues in the CDR3. Trimming pared 1 base from V and 4 bases from J, leaving 14 bases between. The CDR3 DNA follows: TGTGCCAGCAGCTTAGAGCCTAGCCCGGTTTACGAGCAGTACTTC. The encoded protein is CASSLEPSPVYEQYF.

The V and J genes are TRBV28 and TRBJ2-7, with 10 bases aligning to TRBD1. This CDR3 region has 12 residues. Germline V gene data show CDR1 as MDHEN and CDR2 as SYDVKM. Trimming removed 6 bases from V and 6 bases from J; junction bases left unmatched: 2. CDR3: CASSGQGVEQYF. CDR3 nucleotide sequence: TGTGCCAGCAGCGGACAGGGGGTCGAGCAGTACTTC. The whole variable domain, remainder taken from reference TRBV28 and TRBJ2-7, is DVKVTQSSRYLVKRTGEKVFLECVQDMDHENMFWYRQDPGLGLRLIYFSYDVKMKEKGDIPEGYSVSREKKERFSLILESASTNQTSMYLCASSGQGVEQYFGPGTRLTVT.

The CDR3 bases are TGTGCCAGCAGCTCGGGTTTGGGACTAGACAATGAGCAGTTCTTC. Translating it yields CASSSGLGLDNEQFF. The V gene is TRBV11-3, the J gene TRBJ2-1, with 8 bases aligning to TRBD2. In germline, CDR1 is SGHNT, CDR2 YENEEA. The V gene end was trimmed by 4 bases and the J gene end by 5 bases; junction bases not matched to a gene: 7. The length of the CDR3 is 15 residues.